These 7 T cell receptor beta chains came from one sample sequenced in a study of blood T cell repertoires in COVID-19. Here immunoSEQ multiplex PCR was the method, and the copy in TCRdb shows in-frame clones only, minus some. The repertoire includes 250,000 to 350,000 clones, 80% to 90% of them detected once, and roughly 4% sits in the top ten. Sequenced material: PBMCs or T cells enriched from blood (not recorded which). Source of these receptors: a woman in her twenties or thirties who had recovered from COVID-19.

The chain has TRBV18 and TRBJ1-6, with TRBD1 matching 10 bases. CDR1 is KGHSH and CDR2 is LQKENI in the germline V gene. Trimming cost V 3 bases and J 7 bases; bases outside gene matches: 6. The CDR3 totals 16 residues. The CDR3 protein is CASSPLDRGRNSPLHF. In DNA form, the CDR3 reads TGTGCCAGCTCACCCTTAGACAGGGGGCGGAATTCACCCCTCCACTTT.

V gene TRBV5-5 combines with J gene TRBJ1-1; 12 bases align to TRBD1. Germline CDR1 is SGHKS and CDR2 is YYEKEE (reference sequence). V lost 5 bases to trimming and J lost 9 bases; unmatched junction nucleotides: 8. The CDR3 length is 14 residues. The CDR3 nucleotides read TGTGCCAGCAGACCGGGACAGGGGGCTTTCAAAGCTTTCTTT. Translating it yields CASRPGQGAFKAFF.

The rearrangement uses TRBV5-1 and TRBJ2-5, with unresolved D. CDR1 is SGHRS, CDR2 YFSETQ, per germline. V shed 0 bases and J shed 2 bases, with 8 bases lying between them. The CDR3 covers 14 residues. The CDR3 loop is CASSLVGSQETQYF. CDR3 coding DNA: TGCGCCAGCAGCTTGGTGGGCAGTCAAGAGACCCAGTACTTC.

This clone showed up just once. V usage is TRBV11-3 and J usage is TRBJ2-3; D possibly corresponds to TRBD2 (5 bases). V lost 3 bases and J 0 bases, leaving 10 bases between the germline ends. This CDR3 contains 15 residues. CDR1 and CDR2 (germline): SGHNT, YENEEA. CDR3 sequence: CASSLRATSTDTQYF. The CDR3 coding sequence is TGTGCCAGCAGCTTGCGGGCAACTAGCACAGATACGCAGTATTTT.

CDR3 loop: CASSRQGRSSYEQYF. The CDR3 nucleotides are TGTGCCAGCAGTCGACAGGGCCGTTCTTCCTACGAGCAGTACTTC. V is TRBV2 and J is TRBJ2-7, with 7 bases matching TRBD1. CDR3 length equals 15 residues. Looked up from germline, CDR1 is SNHLY and CDR2 is FYNNEI. V lost 5 bases to trimming and J lost 1 base; unmatched junction nucleotides: 8.

The V call is TRBV30, the J call TRBJ1-1; TRBD1 aligns across 9 bases. The CDR3 runs to 13 residues. V was clipped by 5 bases and J by 0 bases; unmatched bases: 1. The germline CDR1 and CDR2 sequences are GTSNPN and SVGIG (reference sequence). The CDR3: CAWGQGMNTEAFF. CDR3 nucleotide sequence: TGTGCCTGGGGACAGGGGATGAACACTGAAGCTTTCTTT.

The chain combines TRBV2 with TRBJ2-5; a possible D gene is TRBD2 (5 bases). The CDR3 contains 15 residues. V was shortened by 7 bases and J by 2 bases, with 17 bases between the two germline ends. CDR1 and CDR2 (germline): SNHLY, FYNNEI. CDR3 in DNA: TGTGCCAGCACTAATAGAGGGATTAAGCAAGAGACCCAGTACTTC. Residues: CASTNRGIKQETQYF.